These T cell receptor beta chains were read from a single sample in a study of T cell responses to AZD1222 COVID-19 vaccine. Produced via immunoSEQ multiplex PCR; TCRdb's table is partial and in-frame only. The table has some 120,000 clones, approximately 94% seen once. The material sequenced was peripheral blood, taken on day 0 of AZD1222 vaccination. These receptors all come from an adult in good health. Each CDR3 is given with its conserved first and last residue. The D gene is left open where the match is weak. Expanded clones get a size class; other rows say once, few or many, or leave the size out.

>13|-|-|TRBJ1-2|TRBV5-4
CASSLGGFDGYTF
TGTGCCAGCAGTCTAGGAGGGTTCGATGGCTACACCTTC
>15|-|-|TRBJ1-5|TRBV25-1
CASSENHRVNQPQHF
TGTGCCAGCAGTGAGAACCACAGGGTTAATCAGCCCCAGCATTTT
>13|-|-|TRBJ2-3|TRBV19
CASSSVSADTQYF
TGTGCCAGTAGTTCAGTGAGTGCAGATACGCAGTATTTT
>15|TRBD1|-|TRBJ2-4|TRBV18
CASSPPGGVMDIQYF
TGTGCCAGCTCTCCGCCAGGGGGCGTTATGGACATTCAGTACTTC
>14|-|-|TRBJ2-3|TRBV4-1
CASSQAQGAATQYF
TGCGCCAGCAGCCAAGCGCAGGGAGCGGCTACGCAGTATTTT
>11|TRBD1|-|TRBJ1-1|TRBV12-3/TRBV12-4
CASSRQGEAFF
TGTGCCAGCAGTCGACAGGGCGAAGCTTTCTTT
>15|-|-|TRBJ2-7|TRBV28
CASSLGGGRSYEQYF
TGTGCCAGCAGTTTGGGTGGGGGTCGGTCCTACGAGCAGTACTTC
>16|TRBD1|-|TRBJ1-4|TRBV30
CAWSLRGRGGNEKLFF
TGTGCCTGGAGTCTCAGGGGGCGCGGGGGCAATGAAAAACTGTTTTTT
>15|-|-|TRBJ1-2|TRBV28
CASSSKGRLYYGYTF
TGTGCCAGCAGTTCCAAGGGACGACTGTACTATGGCTACACCTTC
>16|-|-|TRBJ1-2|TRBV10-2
CASSAPSGAGVYGYTF
TGCGCCAGCAGTGCCCCTAGCGGGGCCGGGGTCTATGGCTACACCTTC
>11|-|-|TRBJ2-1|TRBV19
CASSIKHEQFF
TGTGCCAGTAGTATAAAGCATGAGCAGTTCTTC
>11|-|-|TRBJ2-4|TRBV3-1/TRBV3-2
CASSQVDIQYF
TGTGCCAGCAGCCAAGTAGACATTCAGTACTTC
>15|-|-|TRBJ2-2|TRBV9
CASSNRDINTGELFF
TGTGCCAGCAGCAACAGGGACATCAACACCGGGGAGCTGTTTTTT
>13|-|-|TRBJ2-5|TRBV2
CASGQPRQETQYF
TGTGCCAGCGGTCAGCCGCGGCAAGAGACCCAGTACTTC
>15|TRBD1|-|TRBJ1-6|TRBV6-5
CASSKTGTENSPLHF
TGTGCCAGCAGCAAGACCGGGACAGAGAATTCACCCCTCCACTTT
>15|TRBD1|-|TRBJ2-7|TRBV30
CAWIGGSGGSYEQYF
TGTGCCTGGATTGGGGGATCAGGGGGCTCCTACGAGCAGTACTTC
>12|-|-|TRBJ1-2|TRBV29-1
CSVVQENYGYTF
TGCAGCGTTGTCCAGGAGAACTATGGCTACACCTTC
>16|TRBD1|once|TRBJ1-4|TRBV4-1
CASSQGWDRESEKLFF
TGCGCCAGCAGCCAAGGCTGGGACAGGGAAAGTGAAAAACTGTTTTTT
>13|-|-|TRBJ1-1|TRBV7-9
CASSFPAADEAFF
TGTGCCAGCAGCTTTCCAGCCGCAGACGAAGCTTTCTTT
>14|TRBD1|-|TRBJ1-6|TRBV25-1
CASSRDRDNSPLHF
TGTGCCAGCAGTCGGGACAGGGATAATTCACCCCTCCACTTT
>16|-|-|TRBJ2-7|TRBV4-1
CASSQDHTGYMYEQYF
TGCGCCAGCAGCCAAGATCACACAGGGTATATGTACGAGCAGTACTTC
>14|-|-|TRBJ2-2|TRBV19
CASRSSGAGGELFF
TGTGCCAGTAGATCGTCCGGGGCCGGCGGGGAGCTGTTTTTT
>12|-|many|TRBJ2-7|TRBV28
CASSPHRYEQYF
TGTGCCAGCAGCCCTCACCGATACGAGCAGTACTTC
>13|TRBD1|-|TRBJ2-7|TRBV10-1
CASSGNRGNEQYF
TGCGCCAGCAGTGGGAACAGGGGGAACGAGCAGTACTTC
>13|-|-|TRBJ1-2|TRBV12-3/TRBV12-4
CASSFIGSGGYTF
TGTGCCAGCAGTTTTATTGGGTCGGGCGGCTACACCTTC
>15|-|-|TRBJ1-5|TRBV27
CASSSLRRSDQPQHF
TGTGCCAGCAGTTCCCTGAGGAGATCCGATCAGCCCCAGCATTTT
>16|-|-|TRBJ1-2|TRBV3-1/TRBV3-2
CASSQGRFRQVEGYTF
TGTGCCAGCAGCCAAGGGCGTTTTCGGCAGGTGGAAGGCTACACCTTC
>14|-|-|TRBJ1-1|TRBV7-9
CASSPTGVGTEAFF
TGTGCCAGCAGCCCTACTGGGGTCGGCACTGAAGCTTTCTTT
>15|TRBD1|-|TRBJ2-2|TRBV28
CASYPGTVNTGELFF
TGTGCCAGCTACCCCGGGACAGTAAACACCGGGGAGCTGTTTTTT
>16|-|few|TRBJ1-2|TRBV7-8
CASSLERVVRLTGYTF
TGTGCCAGCAGCTTAGAAAGGGTGGTCCGTCTGACGGGCTACACCTTC
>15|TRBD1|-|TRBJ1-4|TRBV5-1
CASSVQGAPNEKLFF
TGCGCCAGCAGCGTACAGGGGGCGCCAAATGAAAAACTGTTTTTT
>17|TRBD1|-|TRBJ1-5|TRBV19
CASIGQGGSFGNQPQHF
TGTGCCAGTATCGGGCAGGGGGGGAGTTTTGGCAATCAGCCCCAGCATTTT
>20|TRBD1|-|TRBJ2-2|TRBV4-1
CASSQDSFRTGRIRTGELFF
TGCGCCAGCAGCCAAGATTCGTTTCGGACAGGGAGGATTCGGACCGGGGAGCTGTTTTTT
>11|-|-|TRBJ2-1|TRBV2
CASRQESEQFF
TGTGCCAGCCGCCAGGAGAGCGAGCAGTTCTTC
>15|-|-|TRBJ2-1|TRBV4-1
CASSQDQGFYNEQFF
TGCGCCAGCAGCCAAGATCAGGGTTTCTACAATGAGCAGTTCTTC
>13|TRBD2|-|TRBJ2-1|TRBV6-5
CASSPGLADEQFF
TGTGCCAGCAGTCCGGGACTAGCCGATGAGCAGTTCTTC
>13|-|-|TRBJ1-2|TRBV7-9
CASSYGRGYGYTF
TGTGCCAGCAGCTACGGACGCGGCTATGGCTACACCTTC
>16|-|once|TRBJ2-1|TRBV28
CASSLLGYGFLDEQFF
TGTGCCAGCAGTTTATTAGGGTACGGTTTTCTTGATGAGCAGTTCTTC
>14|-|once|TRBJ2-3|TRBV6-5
CASTPDSGTDTQYF
TGTGCCAGCACCCCGGACAGTGGCACAGATACGCAGTATTTT
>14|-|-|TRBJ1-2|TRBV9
CASSVGRAGDGYTF
TGTGCCAGCAGCGTGGGTAGGGCGGGGGACGGCTACACCTTC
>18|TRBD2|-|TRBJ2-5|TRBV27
CASSFRTSGTGAQETQYF
TGTGCCAGCAGTTTTAGGACTAGCGGGACTGGGGCACAAGAGACCCAGTACTTC
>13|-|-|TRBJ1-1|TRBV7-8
CASSFRQNTEAFF
TGTGCCAGCAGCTTTCGACAGAACACTGAAGCTTTCTTT
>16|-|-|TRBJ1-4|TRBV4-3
CASSQDSAVSNEKLFF
TGCGCCAGCAGCCAAGACTCAGCGGTCAGCAATGAAAAACTGTTTTTT
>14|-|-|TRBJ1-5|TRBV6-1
CASSESNSLRPQHF
TGTGCCAGCAGTGAAAGCAACAGTTTACGGCCCCAGCATTTT
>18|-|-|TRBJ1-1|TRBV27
CASSLTTQNSSWNTEAFF
TGTGCCAGCAGTTTAACTACACAAAATAGTAGCTGGAACACTGAAGCTTTCTTT
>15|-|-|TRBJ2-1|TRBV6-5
CASSRTPPKGNEQFF
TGTGCCAGCAGTCGCACCCCCCCAAAGGGCAATGAGCAGTTCTTC
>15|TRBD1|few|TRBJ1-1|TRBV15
CATRELQGGRQGAFF
TGTGCCACCCGCGAGCTACAGGGTGGCAGACAGGGAGCTTTCTTT
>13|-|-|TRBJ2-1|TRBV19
CASSIVEGNEQFF
TGTGCCAGTAGTATAGTGGAGGGAAATGAGCAGTTCTTC
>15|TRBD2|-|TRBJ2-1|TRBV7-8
CASSLTSGTYNEQFF
TGTGCCAGCAGTTTGACTAGCGGGACCTACAATGAGCAGTTCTTC
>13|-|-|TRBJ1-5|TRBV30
CAWSGTNNQPQHF
TGTGCCTGGAGTGGGACAAACAATCAGCCCCAGCATTTT
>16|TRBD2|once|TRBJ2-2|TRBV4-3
CASSLQLAGNTGELFF
TGCGCCAGCAGCCTACAACTAGCGGGGAACACCGGGGAGCTGTTTTTT
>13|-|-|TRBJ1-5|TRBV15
CATRDPGRQPQHF
TGTGCCACCAGAGATCCAGGGAGGCAGCCCCAGCATTTT
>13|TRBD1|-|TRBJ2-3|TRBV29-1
CSARGQGLDTQYF
TGCAGCGCCCGGGGACAGGGGTTAGATACGCAGTATTTT